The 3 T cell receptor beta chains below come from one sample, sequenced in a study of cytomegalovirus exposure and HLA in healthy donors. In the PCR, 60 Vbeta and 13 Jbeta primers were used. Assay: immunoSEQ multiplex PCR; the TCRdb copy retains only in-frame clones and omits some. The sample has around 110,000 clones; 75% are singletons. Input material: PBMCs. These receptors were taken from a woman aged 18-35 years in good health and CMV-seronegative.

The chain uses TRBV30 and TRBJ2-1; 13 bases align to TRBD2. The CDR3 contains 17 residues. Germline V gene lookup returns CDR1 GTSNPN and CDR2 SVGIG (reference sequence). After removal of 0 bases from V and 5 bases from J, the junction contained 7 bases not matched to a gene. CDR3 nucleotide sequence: TGTGCCTGGAGTGTACCGACGGGACTAGCGGGGAACAATGAGCAGTTCTTC. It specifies CAWSVPTGLAGNNEQFF.

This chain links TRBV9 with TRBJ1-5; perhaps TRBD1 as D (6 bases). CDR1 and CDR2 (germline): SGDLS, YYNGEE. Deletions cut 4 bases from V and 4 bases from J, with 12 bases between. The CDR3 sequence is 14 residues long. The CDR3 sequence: CASSSGHPNQPQHF. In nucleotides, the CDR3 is TGTGCCAGCAGCTCGGGACACCCAAATCAGCCCCAGCATTTT.

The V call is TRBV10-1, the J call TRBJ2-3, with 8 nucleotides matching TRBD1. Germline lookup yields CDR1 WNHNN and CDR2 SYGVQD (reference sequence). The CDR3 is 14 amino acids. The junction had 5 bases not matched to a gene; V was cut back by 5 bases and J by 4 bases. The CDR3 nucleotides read TGCGCCAGCAGTATAGGACAGGGCTCAGATACGCAGTATTTT. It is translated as CASSIGQGSDTQYF.